Below, 24 T cell receptor beta chains from the same sample are listed, as sequenced in a study of cytomegalovirus exposure and HLA in healthy donors. The PCR made use of 60 Vbeta and 13 Jbeta primers. Libraries were prepared by immunoSEQ multiplex PCR; TCRdb keeps only in-frame clonotypes and omits some of them. The sample lists 30,000 to 40,000 clones, approximately 91% occurring once. What was sequenced was PBMCs. These receptor sequences come from a young woman in good health and CMV-seronegative.

The chain recombines TRBV7-3 with TRBJ2-2, with TRBD2 matching over 7 bases. J gave up 7 bases and V 0 bases, and 8 bases lay outside the gene matches. Looked up from germline, CDR1 is SGHTA and CDR2 is FQGTGA. The CDR3 sequence is 16 residues long. CDR3 DNA: TGTGCCAGCAGCTTAACTCGGCGGGAGAGGGGCGGGGAGCTGTTTTTT. Encoded protein: CASSLTRRERGGELFF.

The chain links TRBV7-3 to TRBJ2-1; D ambiguous. The CDR3 is 16 amino acids. V lost 6 bases to trimming and J lost 0 bases, with 15 bases between them. The germline gives CDR1 SGHTA, CDR2 FQGTGA. The CDR3 DNA sequence: TGTGCCAGCAGGGAAACGACTCCTCGCTCCTACAATGAGCAGTTCTTC. Its protein product is CASRETTPRSYNEQFF. Using reference TRBV7-3 and TRBJ2-1 for the parts outside the CDR3, the full variable domain is GAGVSQTPSNKVTEKGKYVELRCDPISGHTALYWYRQSLGQGPEFLIYFQGTGAADDSGLPNDRFFAVRPEGSVSTLKIQRTERGDSAVYLCASRETTPRSYNEQFFGPGTRLTVL.

The chain carries TRBV6-5 and TRBJ2-7, with D tentatively TRBD1 (6 bases). Germline CDR1 is MNHEY and CDR2 is SVGAGI. This CDR3 region has 14 residues. The ends were cut back, 6 bases at V and 5 bases at J, with 17 bases in the middle. In nucleotides, the CDR3 is TGTGCCAGCAGATCTACAGGGAGAGCCCACGAGCAGTACTTC. This gives the protein CASRSTGRAHEQYF.

This chain connects TRBV7-3 to TRBJ2-2; 9 bases fit TRBD2. After removal of 5 bases from V and 2 bases from J, the junction contained 12 bases not matched to a gene. The germline V gene encodes CDR1 SGHTA and CDR2 FQGTGA. The CDR3 totals 18 residues. Written as DNA, the CDR3 is TGTGCCAGCAGCCGTTGGCCGGTACTAGCGGGTAACACCGGGGAGCTGTTTTTT. This codes for CASSRWPVLAGNTGELFF.

This sequence joins TRBV13 and TRBJ2-7, with 9 nucleotides matching TRBD1. The CDR3 spans 14 residues. With V trimmed by 0 bases and J by 6 bases, 3 bases remained unmatched. Germline V gene data show CDR1 as PRHDT and CDR2 as FYEKMQ (reference sequence). CDR3 sequence: CASSLGTGGGEQYF. CDR3 in DNA: TGTGCCAGCAGCTTAGGGACAGGGGGTGGCGAGCAGTACTTC.

V is TRBV4-3 and J is TRBJ1-3; D remains ambiguous. CDR3 length equals 15 residues. The germline gives CDR1 LGHNA, CDR2 YSLEER. Between the trimmed V and J ends, which lost 0 bases and 0 bases, there was a span of 6 bases. CDR3 nucleotides: TGCGCCAGCAGCCAAGATTTAGACTCTGGAAACACCATATATTTT. Translation: CASSQDLDSGNTIYF.

The V and J genes are TRBV28 and TRBJ2-5; 13 bases fit TRBD2. Judging by the DNA end, TRBJ2-7 fits better; the J call may be wrong. Germline lookup yields CDR1 MDHEN and CDR2 SYDVKM. The CDR3 has 16 residues. The DNA of the CDR3 is TGTGCCAGCAGTTTAACTAGCGGGAGGGCCACCTACGAGCAGTACTTC. Translation: CASSLTSGRATYEQYF.

The chain uses TRBV5-4 and TRBJ2-1; 8 bases match TRBD2. CDR1 is SGHNT, CDR2 YYREEE, per germline (reference sequence). After removal of 1 base from V and 6 bases from J, the junction contained 15 bases not matched to a gene. The CDR3 runs to 18 residues. CDR3 in amino acids: CASSLKRERTLEGNEQFF. The CDR3 DNA follows: TGTGCCAGCAGCTTGAAGCGGGAGAGGACCTTGGAGGGCAATGAGCAGTTCTTC.

V and J are TRBV30 and TRBJ2-5; TRBD2 matches 7 bases. The J call may not be correct, given that the DNA end is closer to TRBJ2-7. The CDR3 is 16 residues long. Germline V CDR1 and CDR2: GTSNPN, SVGIG (reference sequence). This CDR3 reads CAWRTSRRRGAYEQYF. The CDR3 nucleotides read TGTGCCTGGAGGACTAGCAGGAGGAGGGGAGCCTACGAGCAGTACTTC.

The J gene is TRBJ2-1, the V gene TRBV28, with 9 bases identical to TRBD1. The CDR3 runs 17 residues. Unmatched junction bases numbered 15, after V lost 6 bases and J lost 6 bases. Per the germline V gene, CDR1 is MDHEN and CDR2 is SYDVKM. CDR3 sequence reads: CASSNGPGQGFTNEQFF. The CDR3 nucleotides read TGTGCCAGCAGCAACGGTCCGGGACAGGGCTTCACCAATGAGCAGTTCTTC.

The chain couples TRBV19 to TRBJ2-7; 7 positions match TRBD1. The length of the CDR3 is 15 residues. With 2 bases clipped from V and 3 bases from J, the junction kept 7 bases outside the gene matches. CDR1 is LNHDA and CDR2 is SQIVND in the germline V gene (reference sequence). The CDR3 protein is CASSISRDRNYEQYF. The CDR3 nucleotides are TGTGCCAGTAGTATATCCCGGGACAGAAACTACGAGCAGTACTTC.

This rearrangement joins TRBV19 to TRBJ1-2; 7 positions agree with TRBD1. The CDR3 is made up of 13 amino acids. J gave up 5 bases and V 7 bases, and 7 bases lay outside the gene matches. The V gene's germline CDR1 is LNHDA and CDR2 SQIVND (reference sequence). This chain's CDR3 is CASTLNRGYGYTF. CDR3 sequence (DNA): TGTGCCAGTACCTTGAACAGGGGTTATGGCTACACCTTC.

This clone came up once. This chain connects TRBV7-8 to TRBJ2-2; 10 nucleotides line up with TRBD2. The CDR3 loop spans 17 amino acids. J lost 5 bases, V lost 11 bases, and 17 bases had no gene match. The V gene's germline CDR1 is SGHVS and CDR2 FQNEAQ. Here the CDR3 reads CAAPGTSAIEGTGELFF. For the CDR3, the DNA is TGTGCCGCCCCGGGGACTAGCGCCATCGAGGGGACCGGGGAGCTGTTTTTT.

This sequence joins TRBV7-2 and TRBJ2-7, with TRBD1 as a possible D gene (6 bases). This CDR3 is built from 14 residues. The germline gives CDR1 SGHTA, CDR2 FQGNSA. V lost 3 bases and J 7 bases, leaving 16 bases between the germline ends. The CDR3 DNA follows: TGTGCCAGCAGCTTCCCTGAATACAGGGTGGAGCAGTACTTC. This encodes CASSFPEYRVEQYF.

The chain carries TRBV6-5 and TRBJ1-5; 7 nucleotides agree with TRBD1. After removal of 6 bases from V and 4 bases from J, the junction contained 6 bases not matched to a gene. This CDR3 contains 14 residues. The V gene's germline CDR1 is MNHEY and CDR2 SVGAGI. The CDR3 DNA follows: TGTGCCAGCAGGCAACCGGGACAGAATCAGCCCCAGCATTTT. Translated, it gives CASRQPGQNQPQHF.

This chain connects TRBV18 to TRBJ2-3; D remains unclear. V was cut by 6 bases and J by 4 bases, with 5 bases left in between. Germline values: CDR1 KGHSH, CDR2 LQKENI. The length of the CDR3 is 11 residues. CDR3: CASSLPDTQYF. CDR3 sequence (DNA): TGTGCCAGCTCCCTTCCAGATACGCAGTATTTT.

This chain joins TRBV6-1 and TRBJ1-6, with 8 bases lining up with TRBD1. Trimming took 4 bases from V and 6 from J; bases not matched to a gene: 8. Germline lookup yields CDR1 MNHNS and CDR2 SASEGT. The CDR3 loop spans 16 amino acids. CDR3 region: CASSGTGGRSNSPLHF. The CDR3 DNA is TGTGCCAGCAGTGGTACAGGGGGTAGGAGTAATTCACCCCTCCACTTT.

The chain links TRBV10-3 to TRBJ1-2, with D possibly being TRBD1 (6 bases). Trimming took 2 bases from V and 6 from J, leaving 16 bases between them. The CDR3 loop spans 15 amino acids. Germline-derived CDR1 and CDR2 are ENHRY and SYGVKD. The CDR3 sequence: CAISESGGRANGYTF. In DNA form, the CDR3 reads TGTGCCATCAGTGAGAGCGGGGGGCGAGCCAATGGCTACACCTTC.

The chain combines TRBV6-5 with TRBJ1-2; 8 nucleotides align to TRBD1. This CDR3 has 13 amino acids. Looked up from germline, CDR1 is MNHEY and CDR2 is SVGAGI. V trimming: 6 bases; J trimming: 3 bases; junction bases outside the gene matches: 3. CDR3 sequence (DNA): TGTGCCAGCAGCAGGGGGCTCGACTATGGCTACACCTTC. Its protein is CASSRGLDYGYTF.

V is TRBV19 and J is TRBJ2-3; TRBD2 aligns across 9 bases. The length of the CDR3 is 16 residues. The junction had 6 bases not matched to a gene; V was cut back by 2 bases and J by 3 bases. CDR1 is LNHDA, CDR2 SQIVND, per germline (reference sequence). CDR3 DNA sequence: TGTGCCAGTAGTATATCACTAGCGGGCGTAACAGATACGCAGTATTTT. Residues: CASSISLAGVTDTQYF. Full variable domain (rest looked up from reference TRBV19 and TRBJ2-3): DGGITQSPKYLFRKEGQNVTLSCEQNLNHDAMYWYRQDPGQGLRLIYYSQIVNDFQKGDIAEGYSVSREKKESFPLTVTSAQKNPTAFYLCASSISLAGVTDTQYFGPGTRLTVL.

This clone was detected a few times. The gene calls are TRBV6-1 and TRBJ2-3; 10 nucleotides agree with TRBD1. V was clipped by 9 bases and J by 6 bases; unmatched bases: 9. This CDR3 spans 14 amino acids. Germline CDR1 reads MNHNS; CDR2 reads SASEGT. Written as DNA, the CDR3 is TGTGCCAGAGGGACAGGGGAGGGCGTGGATACGCAGTATTTT. It translates to CARGTGEGVDTQYF.

CDR3 in amino acids: CASSLSRGRGTYDEQYF. The CDR3, as DNA: TGTGCCAGCAGCTTGAGCCGCGGGAGGGGTACCTACGACGAGCAGTACTTC. The chain employs TRBV5-6 and TRBJ2-7, with TRBD2 identical over 9 bases. This CDR3 is built from 17 residues. CDR1 is SGHDT and CDR2 is YYEEEE in the germline V gene. After removal of 1 base from V and 5 bases from J, the junction contained 13 bases not matched to a gene. The full variable domain, in which reference TRBV5-6 and TRBJ2-7 provide the parts outside the CDR3, is DAGVTQSPTHLIKTRGQQVTLRCSPKSGHDTVSWYQQALGQGPQFIFQYYEEEERQRGNFPDRFSGHQFPNYSSELNVNALLLGDSALYLCASSLSRGRGTYDEQYFGPGTRLTVT.

J is TRBJ2-3 and V is TRBV28; 7 positions match TRBD2. V lost 3 bases and J lost 8; bases outside the gene matches: 5. The germline gives CDR1 MDHEN, CDR2 SYDVKM. This CDR3 has 13 amino acids. The CDR3: CASSLAGEGTQYF. CDR3 in DNA: TGTGCCAGCAGTTTGGCGGGAGAAGGTACGCAGTATTTT.

In this sample, this clone turned up a few times. The V gene is TRBV5-4, the J gene TRBJ2-7, with a possible D match to TRBD1 (5 bases). The CDR3 sequence is 13 residues long. Germline assignment: CDR1 SGHNT and CDR2 YYREEE (reference sequence). Trimming stripped 0 bases from V and 7 bases from J, with 11 bases between. In DNA form, the CDR3 reads TGTGCCAGCAGCTTGGCCAGGGCCGGGGAGCAGTACTTC. This gives the protein CASSLARAGEQYF.